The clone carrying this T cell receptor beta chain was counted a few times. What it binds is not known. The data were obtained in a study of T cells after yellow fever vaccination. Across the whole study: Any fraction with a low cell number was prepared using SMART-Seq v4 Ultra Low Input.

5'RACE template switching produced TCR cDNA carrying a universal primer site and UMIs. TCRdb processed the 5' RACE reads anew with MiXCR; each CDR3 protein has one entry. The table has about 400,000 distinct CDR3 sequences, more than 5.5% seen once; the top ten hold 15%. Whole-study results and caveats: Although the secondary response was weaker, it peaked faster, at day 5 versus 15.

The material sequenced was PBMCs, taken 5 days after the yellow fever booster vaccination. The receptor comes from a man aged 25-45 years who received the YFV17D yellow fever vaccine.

The CDR3 nucleotides read TGTGCCAGCAGTCCCCGGGTCGGGGCCTACGAGCAGTACTTC. Encoded protein: CASSPRVGAYEQYF. The genes are TRBV7-2 and TRBJ2-7, with TRBD2 as a possible D gene (5 bases). CDR3 length equals 14 residues. CDR1 and CDR2 from the germline V gene are SGHTA and FQGNSA. Trimming left V 6 bases short and J 2 bases short, with 14 bases between.